The clone carrying this T cell receptor (beta chain) was picked up many times. This sample is drawn from a study of T cells in Graves' hyperthyroidism and ophthalmopathy. The investigators amplified TCR beta CDR3 regions from RNA transcripts. The HTBI primer set drove a first-round RT-PCR of the TCR CDR3. From the multiplex PCR reads, TCRdb called clonotypes with MiXCR, one entry per CDR3 protein. This table holds under 650,000 distinct CDR3 sequences, about 17% found once. Trimming cost V 8 bases and J 4 bases, with 11 bases left between them. CDR1 KGHSH and CDR2 LQKENI come from the germline V gene. CDR3 length equals 12 residues.

The chain has TRBV18 and TRBJ2-5, with a weak D call TRBD1 (5 bases). Sequenced sample: blood. The origin of this receptor is a woman under 40 with Graves' hyperthyroidism. The CDR3 DNA reads TGTGCCAGCAAAGGGGAATTAGAGACCCAGTACTTC. It is translated as CASKGELETQYF.